The clone carrying this TCR beta chain was counted a few times. Its antigen is still unknown. TCRdb independently ran MiXCR on the 5' RACE reads; one entry per CDR3 protein. The data hold approximately 150,000 distinct CDR3 sequences, with approximately 15% observed a single time. These data are taken from a study of T-cell memory formation after mild COVID-19. Points from the study as a whole: SARS-CoV-2 specificity of second-wave clones peaking day 37 was unconfirmed.

There are 19 residues in the CDR3. The V segment lost 5 bases and the J segment 3 bases; nucleotides outside the gene matches: 22. Looked up from germline, CDR1 is DFQATT and CDR2 is SNEGSKA (reference sequence). The receptor was derived from an adult woman who had mild COVID-19 (a few samples of this study predate the infection). Cell type and time point are not known. Material for sequencing was PBMCs or a T cell subset sorted from them (not recorded which). The V call is TRBV20-1, the J call TRBJ1-1; 9 nucleotides match TRBD1. For the CDR3, the DNA is TGCAGTGCTCATCCCGATCCGAAGACAGGGGGGATAAGGGACACTGAAGCTTTCTTT. Its translation: CSAHPDPKTGGIRDTEAFF.